Presented here are 30 T cell receptor beta chains from one specimen sequenced in a study of blood T cell repertoires in COVID-19. Here immunoSEQ multiplex PCR was the method, and the copy in TCRdb shows in-frame clones only, minus some. This table holds some 170,000 clones, roughly 79% found once. The sequencing sample was made of peripheral blood. These receptors came from a woman in her 40s with COVID-19, enrolled during active disease.

J is TRBJ2-2 and V is TRBV27; TRBD2 is a possible D gene (5 bases). The CDR3 consists of 16 residues. CDR1 and CDR2 from the germline V gene are MNHEY and SMNVEV (reference sequence). V lost 5 bases and J 0 bases, leaving 13 bases between the germline ends. This CDR3 reads CASSPQAASNTGELFF. The CDR3 bases are TGTGCCAGCAGTCCCCAAGCGGCCTCGAACACCGGGGAGCTGTTTTTT.

This chain connects TRBV27 to TRBJ2-1; 10 nucleotides match TRBD2. In germline, CDR1 is MNHEY, CDR2 SMNVEV (reference sequence). The CDR3 is 15 amino acids. With V trimmed by 8 bases and J by 3 bases, 7 bases remained unmatched. The CDR3 reads CASATLAGDYNEQFF. As DNA, the CDR3 is TGTGCCAGCGCAACCCTAGCGGGGGACTACAATGAGCAGTTCTTC.

The rearrangement joins TRBV27 to TRBJ2-1; 8 positions match TRBD2. Germline CDR1 reads MNHEY; CDR2 reads SMNVEV (reference sequence). The V gene end was trimmed by 2 bases and the J gene end by 8 bases; junction bases not matched to a gene: 2. There are 13 residues in the CDR3. CDR3 sequence reads: CASSLREGDEQFF. CDR3 nucleotide sequence: TGTGCCAGCAGTTTACGGGAGGGGGATGAGCAGTTCTTC.

This sequence joins TRBV18 and TRBJ2-2; 11 bases are a match to TRBD2. CDR3 size: 19 residues. Germline V gene lookup returns CDR1 KGHSH and CDR2 LQKENI. J gave up 3 bases and V 3 bases, and 12 bases lay outside the gene matches. CDR3 nucleotide sequence: TGTGCCAGCTCACCGGGTGGCTACGGGACTAGCGGTCACACCGGGGAGCTGTTTTTT. Translating it yields CASSPGGYGTSGHTGELFF.

V and J are TRBV6-4 and TRBJ1-1, with unresolved D. With 3 bases removed from V and 1 base from J, the gap between germline ends came to 6 bases. The CDR3 runs to 13 residues. Per the germline V gene, CDR1 is MRHNA and CDR2 is SNTAGT. The DNA for the CDR3 is TGTGCCAGCAGTGAAGCAAGGAACACTGAAGCTTTCTTT. Translating it yields CASSEARNTEAFF.

The genes are TRBV27 and TRBJ1-5; TRBD1 aligns across 7 bases. Trimming removed 5 bases from V and 0 bases from J; junction bases left unmatched: 16. The CDR3 is 19 residues long. The germline V gene has CDR1 MNHEY and CDR2 SMNVEV (reference sequence). The CDR3 DNA is TGTGCCAGCAGTCCAAAATCGACAGGGATCGGATATAGCAATCAGCCCCAGCATTTT. This codes for CASSPKSTGIGYSNQPQHF.

The chain couples TRBV4-1 to TRBJ2-4; D call uncertain. This CDR3 spans 16 amino acids. Trimming cost V 4 bases and J 0 bases, with 13 bases left between them. The germline V gene encodes CDR1 MGHRA and CDR2 YSYEKL. As DNA, the CDR3 is TGCGCCAGCAGCCCAAGGAGCACCTTAGCCAAAAACATTCAGTACTTC. Translation: CASSPRSTLAKNIQYF.

This clone was counted a few times. The J gene is TRBJ2-2, the V gene TRBV2, with 8 bases aligning to TRBD1. The CDR3 loop spans 16 amino acids. Per the germline V gene, CDR1 is SNHLY and CDR2 is FYNNEI. V shed 3 bases and J 4 bases; nucleotides not matched to a gene: 7. This chain's CDR3 is CASSDPGGASTGELFF. The CDR3 DNA sequence: TGTGCCAGCAGTGACCCAGGGGGCGCGAGCACCGGGGAGCTGTTTTTT.

The chain carries TRBV5-4 and TRBJ2-5; 9 bases agree with TRBD2. V lost 0 bases to trimming and J lost 5 bases; unmatched junction nucleotides: 11. CDR1 SGHNT and CDR2 YYREEE come from the germline V gene (reference sequence). This CDR3 spans 17 amino acids. CDR3 nucleotides: TGTGCCAGCAGCTTGGGACCCCGCTTGCGGGAGGGCGAGACCCAGTACTTC. As protein: CASSLGPRLREGETQYF.

The chain carries TRBV19 and TRBJ2-7; tentative D call: TRBD1 (7 bases). Germline-derived CDR1 and CDR2 are LNHDA and SQIVND (reference sequence). The V end was cut by 6 bases, the J end by 5 bases, with 17 bases between. The CDR3 length is 14 residues. CDR3: CASSAGQPRNEQYF. Written as DNA, the CDR3 is TGTGCCAGTAGCGCGGGACAGCCAAGGAACGAGCAGTACTTC.

The chain couples TRBV19 to TRBJ2-2; 8 nucleotides align to TRBD1. The length of the CDR3 is 16 residues. The V gene end was trimmed by 5 bases and the J gene end by 4 bases; junction bases not matched to a gene: 9. Germline V gene data show CDR1 as LNHDA and CDR2 as SQIVND (reference sequence). CDR3 nucleotides: TGTGCCAGTAGTGAGCCGCAGGGGGCAGGCACCGGGGAGCTGTTTTTT. Encoded protein: CASSEPQGAGTGELFF.

The chain uses TRBV6-6 and TRBJ1-5, with D possibly matching TRBD1 (6 bases). This CDR3 spans 15 amino acids. Germline values: CDR1 MNHNY, CDR2 SVGAGI (reference sequence). Trimming took off 2 bases at V and 7 bases at J, with 15 bases between the two ends. In DNA form, the CDR3 reads TGTGCCAGCAGTTACGACACAGGGATCGGACAGCCCCAGCATTTT. This sequence encodes CASSYDTGIGQPQHF.

This chain connects TRBV7-2 to TRBJ1-2, with D unresolved. The germline CDR1 and CDR2 sequences are SGHTA and FQGNSA. The CDR3 is 14 residues long. Trimming took off 6 bases at V and 7 bases at J, with 18 bases between the two ends. The CDR3 sequence: CASSPQTSGSGYTF. The CDR3 region has the DNA TGTGCCAGCAGTCCCCAAACAAGCGGCAGTGGCTACACCTTC.

V is TRBV9 and J is TRBJ2-1; weak D call: TRBD1 (5 bases). Trimming cost V 0 bases and J 7 bases, with 8 bases left between them. Looked up from germline, CDR1 is SGDLS and CDR2 is YYNGEE. The CDR3 is made up of 13 amino acids. CDR3 amino acids: CASSVGGANEQFF. The CDR3 DNA follows: TGTGCCAGCAGCGTAGGTGGGGCTAATGAGCAGTTCTTC.

CDR3 amino acids: CASRLAGATDTQYF. As DNA, the CDR3 is TGTGCCTCGAGACTAGCGGGGGCCACAGATACGCAGTATTTT. The chain couples TRBV30 to TRBJ2-3; TRBD2 aligns across 12 bases. The CDR3 has 14 amino acids. Looked up from germline, CDR1 is GTSNPN and CDR2 is SVGIG (reference sequence). V dropped 7 bases and J dropped 2; count of bases not matched to a gene: 4. The variable domain in full, with the rest retrieved from reference TRBV30 and TRBJ2-3, is SQTIHQWPATLVQPVGSPLSLECTVEGTSNPNLYWYRQAAGRGLQLLFYSVGIGQISSEVPQNLSASRPQDRQFILSSKKLLLSDSGFYLCASRLAGATDTQYFGPGTRLTVL.

The genes are TRBV4-2 and TRBJ2-2; the match to TRBD2 covers 7 bases. The germline CDR1 and CDR2 sequences are LGHNA and YNFKEQ. The CDR3 extends over 16 amino acids. The V gene end was trimmed by 5 bases and the J gene end by 5 bases; junction bases not matched to a gene: 11. DNA of the CDR3: TGTGCCAGCAGCTCCCTCGCGGGGGAAAAAACCGGGGAGCTGTTTTTT. It encodes CASSSLAGEKTGELFF.

This chain links TRBV3-1 (or the pseudogene TRBV3-2) with TRBJ1-3, with TRBD1 matching 8 bases. The germline gives CDR1 LGHDT, CDR2 YNNKEL (reference sequence). V was pared by 4 bases and J by 0 bases, with 14 bases of the junction left unmatched. This CDR3 comprises 19 residues. CDR3 DNA sequence: TGTGCCAGCAGCCCCTCAGGGGGCTGGCAGCCGAGCTCTGGAAACACCATATATTTT. It is translated as CASSPSGGWQPSSGNTIYF.

The chain joins TRBV7-2 to TRBJ1-1, with TRBD1 identical over 7 bases. The CDR3 runs 14 residues. Germline V lookup: CDR1 SGHTA, CDR2 FQGNSA. With 5 bases clipped from V and 4 bases from J, the junction kept 7 bases outside the gene matches. CDR3 coding DNA: TGTGCCAGCAGCAGACAGGGTTGGGCCACTGAAGCTTTCTTT. Translated: CASSRQGWATEAFF.

The chain carries TRBV13 and TRBJ2-1, with TRBD2 matching 7 bases. The CDR3 totals 18 residues. V trimming: 4 bases; J trimming: 7 bases; junction bases outside the gene matches: 19. CDR1 and CDR2 (germline): PRHDT, FYEKMQ (reference sequence). CDR3 bases: TGTGCCAGCAGCTCCATCCCCCTGGGGGGAGGGAGGCGGAATGAGCAGTTCTTC. Translating it yields CASSSIPLGGGRRNEQFF.

The chain uses TRBV24-1 and TRBJ1-2; D call uncertain. With 2 bases removed from V and 7 bases from J, the gap between germline ends came to 10 bases. Germline CDR1 and CDR2: KGHDR and SFDVKD. This CDR3 contains 13 residues. CDR3 loop: CATSDSRAGGYTF. The CDR3, as DNA: TGTGCCACCAGTGATTCCCGAGCAGGTGGCTACACCTTC.

This clone was counted a few times. The chain links TRBV4-1 to TRBJ2-3; no clear D gene. V dropped 0 bases and J dropped 1 base, with 11 bases sitting between them. Germline CDR1 and CDR2: MGHRA and YSYEKL. CDR3 length: 16 residues. As DNA, the CDR3 is TGCGCCAGCAGCCAAGATTACGTCGGAGGCACAGATACGCAGTATTTT. This gives the protein CASSQDYVGGTDTQYF.

The sample holds one count of this clone. The rearrangement uses TRBV25-1 and TRBJ2-2, with TRBD2 matching 12 bases. From germline, CDR1 is MGHDK and CDR2 SYGVNS. The CDR3 runs 16 residues. V gave up 3 bases and J gave up 10 bases; unmatched junction bases: 9. CDR3 sequence reads: CASSDPRTSGITELFF. CDR3 DNA sequence: TGTGCCAGCAGTGATCCCCGGACTAGCGGGATTACGGAGCTGTTTTTT.

The gene calls are TRBV28 and TRBJ1-5, with a possible D match to TRBD1 (5 bases). The CDR3 has 14 amino acids. In germline, CDR1 is MDHEN, CDR2 SYDVKM. The V and J ends lost 7 bases and 5 bases respectively, with 15 bases between them. CDR3 residues: CASTTWGDDQPQHF. The CDR3 DNA reads TGTGCCAGCACCACGTGGGGGGACGATCAGCCCCAGCATTTT. The variable domain in full, completed from reference TRBV28 and TRBJ1-5, reads DVKVTQSSRYLVKRTGEKVFLECVQDMDHENMFWYRQDPGLGLRLIYFSYDVKMKEKGDIPEGYSVSREKKERFSLILESASTNQTSMYLCASTTWGDDQPQHFGDGTRLSIL.

The chain recombines TRBV12-3 or TRBV12-4 with TRBJ2-5; the match to TRBD1 covers 10 bases. The CDR3 consists of 13 residues. Unmatched junction bases numbered 4, after V lost 6 bases and J lost 6 bases. CDR3 sequence reads: CASRTGGAKTQYF. CDR3 DNA sequence: TGTGCCAGCAGGACAGGGGGCGCGAAGACCCAGTACTTC.

The J gene is TRBJ2-2, the V gene TRBV11-2; 10 positions match TRBD1. Per germline, CDR1 SGHAT and CDR2 FQNNGV. V shed 5 bases and J 6 bases; nucleotides not matched to a gene: 6. This CDR3 comprises 15 residues. CDR3 sequence: CASSPQTGGSGELFF. The CDR3 DNA reads as TGTGCCAGCAGCCCCCAGACAGGGGGCTCCGGGGAGCTGTTTTTT. The full variable domain, its missing parts supplied by reference TRBV11-2 and TRBJ2-2, is EAGVAQSPRYKIIEKRQSVAFWCNPISGHATLYWYQQILGQGPKLLIQFQNNGVVDDSQLPKDRFSAERLKGVDSTLKIQPAKLEDSAVYLCASSPQTGGSGELFFGEGSRLTVL.

The chain is built from TRBV6-1 and TRBJ1-2; the D gene is possibly TRBD1 (6 bases). V lost 1 base, J lost 5 bases, and 14 bases lay in between. This CDR3 is built from 15 residues. Germline V gene data show CDR1 as MNHNS and CDR2 as SASEGT. CDR3 in DNA: TGTGCCAGCAGTGAAGGCCCAGGACAGATGTATGGCTACACCTTC. Residues: CASSEGPGQMYGYTF.

This sequence joins TRBV10-3 and TRBJ2-1, with 8 bases aligning to TRBD1. This CDR3 comprises 13 residues. Germline V CDR1 and CDR2: ENHRY, SYGVKD. V was clipped by 2 bases and J by 8 bases; unmatched bases: 2. The CDR3 sequence is CAISEGQGDEQFF. CDR3 bases: TGTGCCATCAGTGAGGGACAGGGCGATGAGCAGTTCTTC.

The J gene is TRBJ2-7, the V gene TRBV6-2 or TRBV6-3; D may be TRBD1 (5 bases). Germline V gene data show CDR1 as MNHEY and CDR2 as SVGEGT. The CDR3 length is 13 residues. V shed 3 bases and J shed 1 base, with 7 bases lying between them. The CDR3 reads CASSYTGSYEQYF. The CDR3 nucleotides are TGTGCCAGCAGTTATACAGGTTCCTACGAGCAGTACTTC.

The chain couples TRBV3-1 (or the pseudogene TRBV3-2) to TRBJ2-5; no clear D. Trimming took off 0 bases at V and 2 bases at J, with 7 bases between the two ends. Per germline, CDR1 LGHDT and CDR2 YNNKEL (reference sequence). The CDR3 extends over 14 amino acids. CDR3 DNA: TGTGCCAGCAGCCAAGATTCCTTACAAGAGACCCAGTACTTC. Its translation is CASSQDSLQETQYF.

This clone was seen a handful of times. V usage is TRBV7-8 and J usage is TRBJ1-3, with D perhaps TRBD1 (6 bases). The CDR3 sequence is 17 residues long. In germline, CDR1 is SGHVS, CDR2 FQNEAQ. The germline V and J ends were trimmed by 0 bases and 2 bases, with 14 bases remaining between them. CDR3 sequence reads: CASSLALVGGAGNTIYF. CDR3 bases: TGTGCCAGCAGCTTAGCGCTGGTAGGGGGAGCTGGAAACACCATATATTTT.